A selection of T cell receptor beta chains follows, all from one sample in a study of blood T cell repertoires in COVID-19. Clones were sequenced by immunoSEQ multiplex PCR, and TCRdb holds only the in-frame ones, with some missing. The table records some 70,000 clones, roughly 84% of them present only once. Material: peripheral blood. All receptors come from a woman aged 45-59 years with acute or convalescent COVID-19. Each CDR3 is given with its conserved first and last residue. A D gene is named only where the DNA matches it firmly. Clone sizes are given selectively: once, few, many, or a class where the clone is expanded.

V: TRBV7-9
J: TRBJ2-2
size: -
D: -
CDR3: CASSPQVGWNTGELFF
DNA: TGTGCCAGCAGCCCGCAGGTGGGCTGGAACACCGGGGAGCTGTTTTTT

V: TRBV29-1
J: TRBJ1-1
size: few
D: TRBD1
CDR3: CSVSGQGDTEAFF
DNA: TGCAGCGTCTCCGGACAGGGGGACACTGAAGCTTTCTTT

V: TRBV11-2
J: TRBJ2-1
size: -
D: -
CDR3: CASSLLRASDEQFF
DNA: TGTGCCAGCAGCTTACTTCGGGCTAGCGATGAGCAGTTCTTC

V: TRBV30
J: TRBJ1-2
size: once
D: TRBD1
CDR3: CAWSVGDRERDGYTF
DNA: TGTGCCTGGAGTGTAGGGGACAGGGAACGAGATGGCTACACCTTC

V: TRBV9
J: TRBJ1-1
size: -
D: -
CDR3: CASGGGMGTEAFF
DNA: TGTGCCAGTGGGGGGGGAATGGGCACTGAAGCTTTCTTT

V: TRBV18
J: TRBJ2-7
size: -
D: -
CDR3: CASSPPEMREDEQYF
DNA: TGTGCCAGCTCACCACCGGAGATGAGGGAGGACGAGCAGTACTTC

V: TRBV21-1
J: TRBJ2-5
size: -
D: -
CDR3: CASSRWAGAPQETQYF
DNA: TGTGCCAGCAGCCGTTGGGCGGGGGCCCCCCAAGAGACCCAGTACTTC

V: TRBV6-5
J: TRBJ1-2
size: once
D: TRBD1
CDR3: CASSRQGGGYTF
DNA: TGTGCCAGCAGCCGACAGGGGGGCGGCTACACCTTC

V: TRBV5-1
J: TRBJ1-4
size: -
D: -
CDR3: CASSGAGGDGEKLFF
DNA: TGCGCCAGCAGCGGGGCTGGGGGCGATGGTGAAAAACTGTTTTTT

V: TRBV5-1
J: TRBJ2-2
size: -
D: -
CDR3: CASSPTSTGNTGELFF
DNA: TGCGCCAGCAGCCCCACATCCACGGGGAACACCGGGGAGCTGTTTTTT

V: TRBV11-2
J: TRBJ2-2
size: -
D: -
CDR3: CASSYSGQQNTGELFF
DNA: TGTGCCAGCAGTTACTCGGGACAACAGAACACCGGGGAGCTGTTTTTT

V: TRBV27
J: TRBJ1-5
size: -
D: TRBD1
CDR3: CASSLWGQGPYQPQHF
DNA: TGTGCCAGCAGTTTGTGGGGACAGGGGCCTTATCAGCCCCAGCATTTT

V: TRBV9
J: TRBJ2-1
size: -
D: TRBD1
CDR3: CASSAGGEGEQFF
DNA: TGTGCCAGCAGCGCAGGGGGCGAGGGTGAGCAGTTCTTC

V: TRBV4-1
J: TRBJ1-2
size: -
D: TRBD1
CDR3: CASSKSAQGGTTNYGYTF
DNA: TGCGCCAGCAGCAAATCGGCACAGGGGGGGACGACTAACTATGGCTACACCTTC

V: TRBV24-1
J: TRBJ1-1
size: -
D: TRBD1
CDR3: CATSDAGTGGTEAFF
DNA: TGTGCCACCAGTGATGCCGGGACAGGGGGCACTGAAGCTTTCTTT

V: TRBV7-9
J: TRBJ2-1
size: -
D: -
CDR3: CASRDSGLSYNEQFF
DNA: TGTGCCAGCAGAGATAGCGGCCTCTCCTACAATGAGCAGTTCTTC

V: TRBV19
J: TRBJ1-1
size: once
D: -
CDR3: CASTRSRESEAFF
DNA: TGTGCCAGTACCCGCAGCAGGGAAAGTGAAGCTTTCTTT

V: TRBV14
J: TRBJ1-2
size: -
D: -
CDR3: CASSSLGQNYGYTF
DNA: TGTGCCAGCAGCAGCCTGGGCCAGAACTATGGCTACACCTTC

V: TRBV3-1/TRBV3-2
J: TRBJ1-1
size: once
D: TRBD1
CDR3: CASSQLGGETEAFF
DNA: TGTGCCAGCAGTCAATTAGGGGGCGAGACTGAAGCTTTCTTT

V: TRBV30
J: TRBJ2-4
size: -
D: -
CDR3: CAYEDPGIAKNIQYF
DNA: TGTGCCTACGAAGACCCGGGAATAGCCAAAAACATTCAGTACTTC

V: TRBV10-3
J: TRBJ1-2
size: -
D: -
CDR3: CAISEEQGPNYGYTF
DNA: TGTGCCATCAGTGAGGAGCAGGGCCCTAACTATGGCTACACCTTC

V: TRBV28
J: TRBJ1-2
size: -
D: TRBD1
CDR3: CASSLSAGTGFDYGYTF
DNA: TGTGCCAGCAGTTTATCCGCCGGGACAGGGTTTGACTATGGCTACACCTTC

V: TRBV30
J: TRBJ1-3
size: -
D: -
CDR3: CAGGQISGNTIYF
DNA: TGTGCCGGGGGCCAGATCTCTGGAAACACCATATATTTT

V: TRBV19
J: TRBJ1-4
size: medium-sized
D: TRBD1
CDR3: CASSIGRQGAEKLFF
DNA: TGTGCCAGTAGTATAGGGCGACAGGGGGCCGAAAAACTGTTTTTT

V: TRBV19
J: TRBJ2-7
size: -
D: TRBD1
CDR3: CASSRQGAYEQYF
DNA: TGTGCCAGTAGTAGACAGGGGGCCTACGAGCAGTACTTC

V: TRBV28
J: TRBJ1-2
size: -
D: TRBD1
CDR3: CASRGGQNYGYTF
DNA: TGTGCCAGCAGGGGGGGACAGAACTATGGCTACACCTTC

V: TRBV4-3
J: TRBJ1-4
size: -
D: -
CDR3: CASSQLTGLGNEKLFF
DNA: TGCGCCAGCAGCCAATTGACAGGTCTCGGTAATGAAAAACTGTTTTTT

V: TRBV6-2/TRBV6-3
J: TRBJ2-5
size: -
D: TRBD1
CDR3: CASRPTGVVETQYF
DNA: TGTGCCAGCAGACCTACAGGGGTCGTGGAGACCCAGTACTTC

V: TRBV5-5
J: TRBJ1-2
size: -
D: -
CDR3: CASSSYWRPAANYGYTF
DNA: TGTGCCAGCAGCTCCTACTGGAGGCCCGCTGCTAACTATGGCTACACCTTC

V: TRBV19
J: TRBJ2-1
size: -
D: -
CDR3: CASSHSGNNEQFF
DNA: TGTGCCAGTAGTCACAGCGGCAACAATGAGCAGTTCTTC

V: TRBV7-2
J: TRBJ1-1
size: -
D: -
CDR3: CASSWKWGVNTEAFF
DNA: TGTGCCAGCAGCTGGAAATGGGGAGTGAACACTGAAGCTTTCTTT

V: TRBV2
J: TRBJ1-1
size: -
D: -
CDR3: CASTRLDKRAFF
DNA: TGTGCCAGCACCAGACTGGACAAGCGTGCTTTCTTT

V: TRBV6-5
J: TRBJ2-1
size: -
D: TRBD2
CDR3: CASSYSSGVYNEQFF
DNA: TGTGCCAGCAGTTACTCCAGCGGGGTCTACAATGAGCAGTTCTTC

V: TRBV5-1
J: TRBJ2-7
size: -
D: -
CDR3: CASSLVSPYEQYF
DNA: TGCGCCAGCAGCTTGGTTTCTCCCTACGAGCAGTACTTC

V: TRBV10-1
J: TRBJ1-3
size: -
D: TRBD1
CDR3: CAIRDREESLSAGNTIYF
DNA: TGCGCCATCCGGGACAGGGAAGAGTCTCTGAGCGCTGGAAACACCATATATTTT

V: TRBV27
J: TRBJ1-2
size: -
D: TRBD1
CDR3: CASSSGQGYDGYTF
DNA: TGTGCCAGCAGTTCGGGACAGGGTTACGATGGCTACACCTTC

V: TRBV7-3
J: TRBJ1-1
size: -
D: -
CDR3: CASSLNTVTEAFF
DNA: TGTGCCAGCAGCTTAAATACGGTTACTGAGGCTTTCTTT